The sequence of this TCR beta chain was determined in a study of response to subunit inactivated influenza vaccine. Whole-study results and caveats: Seasonal influenza vaccination, on each occasion, was suggested by the authors to recruit few new T cells.

TCRdb analysed the RT-PCR reads with MiXCR anew, one entry per CDR3 protein. The sample consists of 500,000 to 600,000 distinct CDR3 sequences, 10% to 15% of them appearing once. V lost 6 bases, J lost 1 base, and 14 bases lay in between. This CDR3 is 15 amino acids long. This clonotype was seen ten or more times. No antigen is known for it. This receptor was obtained from a man aged 50 or older who received an inactivated influenza vaccine. The sample in question was PBMCs from blood, obtained roughly 47 days after vaccination. The chain is built from TRBV12-3 or TRBV12-4 and TRBJ2-3; D might be TRBD1 or TRBD2, each matching 5 bases. The CDR3 loop is CASSPRGVGTDTQYF. The CDR3 DNA sequence: TGTGCCAGCAGCCCCCGAGGGGTCGGCACAGATACGCAGTATTTT.